This T cell receptor (beta chain) was recovered during a study of cytomegalovirus exposure and HLA in healthy donors. Whole-study results and caveats: The authors enumerated over 150 TCR beta chains as linked to cytomegalovirus.

Trimming cost V 3 bases and J 0 bases; bases outside gene matches: 5. Germline lookup yields CDR1 SGHRS and CDR2 YFSETQ. The CDR3 loop spans 15 amino acids. The PCR ran on 60 Vbeta and 13 Jbeta primers. TCRdb's table, derived via immunoSEQ multiplex PCR, lists solely in-frame clones and lacks some. The table shows approximately 110,000 clones, with under 85% occurring only once. Concerning this clone itself: What it binds is not known.

The specimen sequenced was PBMCs. The sequence was collected from a woman aged 50 to 60 in good health and CMV-seropositive. V and J are TRBV5-1 and TRBJ2-7; 8 bases are a match to TRBD2. CDR3 sequence: CASSWVGGASYEQYF. The CDR3 bases are TGCGCCAGCAGCTGGGTCGGGGGGGCCTCCTACGAGCAGTACTTC.